The 3 T cell receptor beta chains below come from one sample, sequenced in a study of cytomegalovirus exposure and HLA in healthy donors. PCR amplification relied on 60 Vbeta primers (plus 13 Jbeta primers). The table came from immunoSEQ multiplex PCR; TCRdb's copy has only in-frame clones and leaves some out. The repertoire table contains roughly 140,000 clones. The specimen sequenced was PBMCs. The receptors derive from a man aged 40-55 years in good health and CMV-seronegative.

CDR3 DNA: TGTGCCAGCAGTCCCCCTTGGCGGGGCCCGCTCGGCGAGACCCAGTACTTC. It specifies CASSPPWRGPLGETQYF. This chain joins TRBV7-9 and TRBJ2-5, with a weak D call TRBD2 (6 bases). The length of the CDR3 is 17 residues. CDR1 is SEHNR and CDR2 is FQNEAQ in the germline V gene (reference sequence). V was trimmed by 6 bases and J by 5 bases, leaving 25 bases between them.

This chain uses TRBV12-5 with TRBJ2-7; TRBD2 matches at 7 bases. CDR3 size: 14 residues. Germline-derived CDR1 and CDR2 are LGHNT and FRNRAP. Losses at the gene ends were 1 base for V and 7 bases for J; bases not matched to a gene: 7. This CDR3 reads CASGLASGPTEQYF. CDR3 DNA: TGTGCTAGTGGTTTGGCTAGCGGTCCTACGGAGCAGTACTTC.

This chain joins TRBV7-6 and TRBJ1-1; D might be TRBD1 (5 bases). This CDR3 has 13 amino acids. Between the trimmed V and J ends, which lost 5 bases and 12 bases, there was a span of 19 bases. Germline CDR1 is SGHVS and CDR2 is FNYEAQ. The CDR3 DNA is TGTGCCAGCAGCGACTCAGGGAGGGTATTAACTTTCTTT. Its protein product is CASSDSGRVLTFF.